This TCR beta chain was sequenced in a study of STAT5B mutations in CD4+ large granular lymphocyte leukemia. The CDR3 runs to 18 residues. The V end was cut by 3 bases, the J end by 3 bases, with 23 bases between. Germline V lookup: CDR1 LNHDA, CDR2 SQIVND (reference sequence). The method was immunoSEQ multiplex PCR; TCRdb's version includes in-frame clones alone and lacks a portion of them. Among roughly 3,000 clones listed, about four fifths were seen once. Sequenced sample: PBMCs. This sequence joins TRBV19 and TRBJ1-2; D is perhaps TRBD1 (5 bases). The clonotype was recovered from a woman in her seventies with CD4+ T-cell large granular lymphocyte leukemia. CDR3 region: CASSIAEGTFRRYYGYTF. In DNA form, the CDR3 reads TGTGCCAGTAGTATTGCCGAAGGGACCTTCCGGCGTTACTATGGCTACACCTTC.